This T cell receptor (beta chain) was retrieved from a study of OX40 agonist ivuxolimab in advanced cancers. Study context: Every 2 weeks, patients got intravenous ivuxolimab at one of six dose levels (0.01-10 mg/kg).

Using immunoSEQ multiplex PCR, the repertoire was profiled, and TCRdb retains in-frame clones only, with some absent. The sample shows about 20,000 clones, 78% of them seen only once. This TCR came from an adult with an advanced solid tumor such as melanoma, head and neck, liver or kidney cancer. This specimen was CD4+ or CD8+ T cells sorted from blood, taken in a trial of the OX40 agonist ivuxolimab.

DNA for the CDR3: TGTGCCATCAGACCGGGACGCACGGGCGGGAATGAGCAGTTCTTC. Translated: CAIRPGRTGGNEQFF. This chain joins TRBV10-3 and TRBJ2-1; perhaps D is TRBD1 or TRBD2 (5 bases each). Germline loops: CDR1 ENHRY, CDR2 SYGVKD. There are 15 residues in the CDR3. The ends were cut back, 6 bases at V and 7 bases at J, with 19 bases in the middle.